Below, 21 T cell receptor beta chains from the same sample are listed, as sequenced in a study of OX40 agonist ivuxolimab in advanced cancers. Sequencing was performed with immunoSEQ multiplex PCR; in TCRdb, only in-frame clones are kept and a portion is missing. The table records 60,000 to 85,000 clones, 85% to 90% of them present only once. The material sequenced was CD4+ or CD8+ T cells sorted from blood, taken in a trial of the OX40 agonist ivuxolimab. The receptors were sampled from an adult with an advanced solid tumor such as melanoma, head and neck, liver or kidney cancer.

The chain joins TRBV5-5 to TRBJ2-4; D may be TRBD1 (5 bases). The CDR3 runs 15 residues. The germline V and J ends were trimmed by 0 bases and 7 bases, with 14 bases remaining between them. Germline V gene data show CDR1 as SGHKS and CDR2 as YYEKEE (reference sequence). This CDR3 reads CASSLEQGKGNIQYF. The CDR3 coding sequence is TGTGCCAGCAGCTTGGAGCAGGGCAAAGGCAACATTCAGTACTTC.

The chain joins TRBV6-6 to TRBJ2-1; TRBD2 is a possible D gene (5 bases). The CDR3 covers 12 residues. Germline V gene sequence: CDR1 MNHNY, CDR2 SVGAGI (reference sequence). The germline V and J ends were trimmed by 0 bases and 9 bases, with 6 bases remaining between them. For the CDR3, the DNA is TGTGCCAGCAGTTACTCGGGGAGTGAGCAGTTCTTC. It encodes CASSYSGSEQFF.

This sequence joins TRBV19 and TRBJ2-1; 14 bases line up with TRBD2. The V gene's germline CDR1 is LNHDA and CDR2 SQIVND (reference sequence). The CDR3 sequence is 17 residues long. V trimming: 5 bases; J trimming: 10 bases; junction bases outside the gene matches: 13. The CDR3 is CASSPRTSGRPAREQFF. The CDR3, as DNA: TGTGCCAGTAGTCCCCGGACTAGCGGGAGGCCGGCCAGGGAGCAGTTCTTC.

This clone was seen a single time. As DNA, the CDR3 is TGTGCCAGCAGCTTAGGCCCTAGCGGGACCACAGATACGCAGTATTTT. This sequence encodes CASSLGPSGTTDTQYF. V and J are TRBV7-6 and TRBJ2-3; 9 bases match TRBD2. The CDR3 has 16 residues. V dropped 1 base and J dropped 2; count of bases not matched to a gene: 4. Per the germline V gene, CDR1 is SGHVS and CDR2 is FNYEAQ.

The rearrangement uses TRBV15 and TRBJ1-4; no clear D gene. Germline-derived CDR1 and CDR2 are LNHNV and YYDKDF (reference sequence). This CDR3 is built from 13 residues. The V end lost 0 bases, the J end lost 7 bases, and 6 bases lay between the germline ends. This chain's CDR3 is CATSRDGGEKLFF. The CDR3 DNA sequence: TGTGCCACCAGCAGAGACGGCGGTGAAAAACTGTTTTTT.

The J gene is TRBJ1-5, the V gene TRBV28, with 8 bases aligning to TRBD1. Germline V CDR1 and CDR2: MDHEN, SYDVKM. V lost 4 bases to trimming and J lost 6 bases; unmatched junction nucleotides: 5. This CDR3 is 14 amino acids long. CDR3 sequence: CASSSGGAGQPQHF. The DNA of the CDR3 is TGTGCCAGCAGTTCAGGGGGCGCGGGTCAGCCCCAGCATTTT.

The CDR3 loop is CASRTSGGETQYF. As DNA, the CDR3 is TGTGCCAGCAGGACTAGCGGGGGGGAGACCCAGTACTTC. The rearrangement uses TRBV28 and TRBJ2-5; TRBD2 matches at 13 bases. The germline V gene has CDR1 MDHEN and CDR2 SYDVKM. The CDR3 loop spans 13 amino acids. Trimming took 6 bases from V and 5 from J; bases not matched to a gene: 0.

The chain couples TRBV7-2 to TRBJ2-2, with TRBD2 matching 7 bases. V lost 9 bases and J lost 2; bases outside the gene matches: 15. The germline V gene encodes CDR1 SGHTA and CDR2 FQGNSA. The CDR3 covers 17 residues. CDR3 coding DNA: TGTGCCAGTAGGCCGCCGGGCGCTAGCGGAAACACCGGGGAGCTGTTTTTT. Translation gives CASRPPGASGNTGELFF.

This sequence joins TRBV18 and TRBJ1-4; D gene uncertain. The V gene's germline CDR1 is KGHSH and CDR2 LQKENI. V lost 4 bases to trimming and J lost 8 bases, with 14 bases between them. This CDR3 has 14 residues. CDR3 region: CASSLTQSGEKLFF. In DNA form, the CDR3 reads TGTGCCAGCTCACTGACCCAAAGTGGAGAAAAACTGTTTTTT.

The gene calls are TRBV14 and TRBJ2-5; 12 positions agree with TRBD2. This CDR3 has 20 residues. Germline V lookup: CDR1 SGHDN, CDR2 FVKESK. J was trimmed by 3 bases and V by 2 bases; bases with no gene match: 16. The CDR3 DNA reads as TGTGCCAGCAGCCAAAGCTCCATCGCATGGCTAGCGGGGGGGGAAGAGACCCAGTACTTC. Encoded protein: CASSQSSIAWLAGGEETQYF.

The chain couples TRBV13 to TRBJ2-1; TRBD2 might be the D (6 bases). The CDR3 extends over 16 amino acids. Trimming removed 6 bases at V and 0 bases at J, with 15 bases between. CDR1 is PRHDT, CDR2 FYEKMQ, per germline (reference sequence). For the CDR3, the DNA is TGTGCCAGCAGTCTCTTAGGCGGGGTCTCCTACAATGAGCAGTTCTTC. Its translation is CASSLLGGVSYNEQFF. Complete variable domain (other parts from reference TRBV13 and TRBJ2-1): AAGVIQSPRHLIKEKRETATLKCYPIPRHDTVYWYQQGPGQDPQFLISFYEKMQSDKGSIPDRFSAQQFSDYHSELNMSSLELGDSALYFCASSLLGGVSYNEQFFGPGTRLTVL.

The chain is built from TRBV6-6 and TRBJ2-7; a weak D match, TRBD2 (5 bases). The ends were cut back, 2 bases at V and 3 bases at J, with 14 bases in the middle. CDR1 and CDR2 (germline): MNHNY, SVGAGI (reference sequence). The CDR3 extends over 15 amino acids. CDR3 sequence (DNA): TGTGCCAGCAGTTACCCCTATAGTGAGGGCTACGAGCAGTACTTC. As protein: CASSYPYSEGYEQYF.

The J gene is TRBJ2-4, the V gene TRBV7-9; a possible D gene is TRBD2 (5 bases). The length of the CDR3 is 17 residues. Looked up from germline, CDR1 is SEHNR and CDR2 is FQNEAQ (reference sequence). The ends were cut back, 3 bases at V and 0 bases at J, with 15 bases in the middle. In nucleotides, the CDR3 is TGTGCCAGCAGCTTCCACGGGGAAGGTCTAGCCAAAAACATTCAGTACTTC. Protein: CASSFHGEGLAKNIQYF.

In DNA, the CDR3 is TGCAGCGTTGAACTCTTGGGACGGGGGCTAACCTACGAGCAGTACTTC. Translated: CSVELLGRGLTYEQYF. This chain joins TRBV29-1 and TRBJ2-7; D possibly matches TRBD1 or TRBD2 (6 bases each). Per germline, CDR1 SQVTM and CDR2 ANQGSEA. This CDR3 spans 16 amino acids. V was trimmed by 2 bases and J by 2 bases, leaving 19 bases between them.

Details on this clone: Distinct nucleotide sequences in the sample also encode this CDR3. The V call is TRBV19, the J call TRBJ1-2; 8 bases agree with TRBD1. The V gene end was trimmed by 9 bases and the J gene end by 4 bases; junction bases not matched to a gene: 13. The CDR3 consists of 15 residues. Per germline, CDR1 LNHDA and CDR2 SQIVND (reference sequence). The CDR3, as DNA: TGTGCCAGCAGTGAGGGGACAGGACTAAGCTATGGCTACACCTTC. It yields the protein CASSEGTGLSYGYTF.

The table lists this clone with a count of one. V gene TRBV7-9 combines with J gene TRBJ2-2; TRBD2 matches 11 bases. The CDR3 is made up of 15 amino acids. The germline gives CDR1 SEHNR, CDR2 FQNEAQ (reference sequence). J lost 6 bases, V lost 6 bases, and 6 bases had no gene match. This chain's CDR3 is CASRSSGGTAGELFF. CDR3 sequence (DNA): TGTGCCAGCAGATCTAGCGGGGGGACGGCCGGGGAGCTGTTTTTT.

V usage is TRBV6-5 and J usage is TRBJ1-5; perhaps TRBD1 as D (5 bases). Trimming pared 2 bases from V and 5 bases from J, leaving 7 bases between. Germline values: CDR1 MNHEY, CDR2 SVGAGI. The CDR3 has 13 amino acids. The CDR3 loop is CASSYQGHQPQHF. CDR3 DNA sequence: TGTGCCAGCAGTTACCAGGGCCATCAGCCCCAGCATTTT.

The rearrangement links TRBV30 to TRBJ2-2, with a weak D call TRBD2 (5 bases). Germline V gene data show CDR1 as GTSNPN and CDR2 as SVGIG (reference sequence). Trimming cost V 5 bases and J 6 bases, with 13 bases left between them. The CDR3 has 13 amino acids. The CDR3: CAWGFWRAGELFF. CDR3 nucleotides: TGTGCCTGGGGTTTCTGGCGGGCCGGGGAGCTGTTTTTT.

The chain combines TRBV28 with TRBJ1-1; a possible D gene is TRBD1 (5 bases). The germline V gene encodes CDR1 MDHEN and CDR2 SYDVKM. V was pared by 6 bases and J by 11 bases, with 22 bases between. CDR3 length equals 14 residues. CDR3 nucleotide sequence: TGTGCCAGCAGCTTCCCCGCAGGGAGGGGAAGGGCTTTCTTT. Translation gives CASSFPAGRGRAFF.

The V gene is TRBV27, the J gene TRBJ2-1; no definite D call. This CDR3 contains 17 residues. Germline CDR1 MNHEY, CDR2 SMNVEV (reference sequence). The V and J ends lost 6 bases and 2 bases respectively, with 20 bases between them. The CDR3 sequence is CASSPRLELRTYNEQFF. CDR3 coding DNA: TGTGCCAGCAGCCCACGGCTGGAGCTACGGACCTACAATGAGCAGTTCTTC.

This chain connects TRBV7-3 to TRBJ2-2; D gene ambiguous. Trimming took 3 bases from V and 1 from J, leaving 3 bases between them. Germline assignment: CDR1 SGHTA and CDR2 FQGTGA. The CDR3 is 13 amino acids. CDR3 nucleotide sequence: TGTGCCAGCAGCTTCGAGAACACCGGGGAGCTGTTTTTT. Translating gives CASSFENTGELFF.